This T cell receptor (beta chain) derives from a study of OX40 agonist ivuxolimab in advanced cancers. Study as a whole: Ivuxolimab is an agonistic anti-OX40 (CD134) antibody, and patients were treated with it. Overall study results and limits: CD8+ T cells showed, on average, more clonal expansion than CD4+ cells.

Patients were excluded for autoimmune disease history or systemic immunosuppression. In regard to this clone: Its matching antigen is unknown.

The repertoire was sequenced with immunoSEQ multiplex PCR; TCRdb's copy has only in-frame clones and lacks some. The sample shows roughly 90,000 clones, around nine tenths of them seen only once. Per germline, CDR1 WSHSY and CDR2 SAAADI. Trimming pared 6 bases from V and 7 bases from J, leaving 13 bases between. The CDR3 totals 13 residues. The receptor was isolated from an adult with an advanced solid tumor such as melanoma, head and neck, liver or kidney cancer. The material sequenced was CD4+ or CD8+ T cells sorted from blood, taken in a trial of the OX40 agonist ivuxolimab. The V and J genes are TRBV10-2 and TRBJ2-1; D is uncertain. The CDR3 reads CASRTELDNEQFF. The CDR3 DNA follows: TGCGCCAGCAGAACCGAGCTAGATAATGAGCAGTTCTTC.